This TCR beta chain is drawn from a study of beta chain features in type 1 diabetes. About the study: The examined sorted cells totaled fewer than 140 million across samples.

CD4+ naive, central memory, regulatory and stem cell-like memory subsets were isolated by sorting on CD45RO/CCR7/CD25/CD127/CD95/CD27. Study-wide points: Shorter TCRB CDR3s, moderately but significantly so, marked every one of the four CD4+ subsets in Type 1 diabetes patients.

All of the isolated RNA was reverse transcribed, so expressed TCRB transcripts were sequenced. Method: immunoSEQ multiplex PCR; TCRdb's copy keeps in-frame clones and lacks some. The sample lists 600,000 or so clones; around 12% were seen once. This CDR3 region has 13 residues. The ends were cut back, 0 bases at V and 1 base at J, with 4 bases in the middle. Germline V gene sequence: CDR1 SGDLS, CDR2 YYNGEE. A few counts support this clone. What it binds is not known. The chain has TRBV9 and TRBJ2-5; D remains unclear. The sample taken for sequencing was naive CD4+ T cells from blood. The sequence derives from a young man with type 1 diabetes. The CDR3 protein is CASSVAPQETQYF. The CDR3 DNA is TGTGCCAGCAGCGTAGCTCCCCAAGAGACCCAGTACTTC.